The 11 T cell receptor beta chains given below trace back to one sample, sequenced in a study of cytomegalovirus exposure and HLA in healthy donors. 60 Vbeta and 13 Jbeta primers were used in PCR. The repertoire was sequenced with immunoSEQ multiplex PCR; TCRdb's copy has only in-frame clones and lacks some. Of fewer than 150,000 clones listed, roughly 80% were seen once; the top ten hold roughly 1.2%. Input material: PBMCs. The receptors were sampled from a female donor in good health and CMV-seronegative.

The V gene is TRBV7-9, the J gene TRBJ2-1, with D possibly matching TRBD2 (6 bases). Germline V lookup: CDR1 SEHNR, CDR2 FQNEAQ (reference sequence). The CDR3 has 15 amino acids. With 5 bases removed from V and 4 bases from J, the gap between germline ends came to 15 bases. This chain's CDR3 is CASSHGTGEYNEQFF. The CDR3 DNA is TGTGCCAGCAGCCATGGGACTGGGGAGTACAATGAGCAGTTCTTC.

This clone occurred once. The genes are TRBV5-6 and TRBJ1-2; 9 nucleotides match TRBD1. V trimming: 5 bases; J trimming: 3 bases; junction bases outside the gene matches: 5. Germline assignment: CDR1 SGHDT and CDR2 YYEEEE. This CDR3 comprises 14 residues. The chain's CDR3 is CASRQGAEDYGYTF. The CDR3 DNA reads as TGTGCCAGCAGACAGGGGGCAGAGGACTATGGCTACACCTTC.

The chain has TRBV10-3 and TRBJ2-7, with 7 positions matching TRBD1. The CDR3 has 11 amino acids. V shed 11 bases, J shed 4 bases, and the junction held 5 bases outside the gene matches. In germline, CDR1 is ENHRY, CDR2 SYGVKD. The CDR3 sequence: CAAGTVYEQYF. The CDR3 bases are TGTGCCGCCGGGACAGTATACGAGCAGTACTTC.

Concerning this clone itself: Other DNA sequences in this sample translate to the same CDR3. This chain uses TRBV5-1 with TRBJ2-5, with D maybe TRBD2 (5 bases). CDR1 SGHRS and CDR2 YFSETQ come from the germline V gene. Trimming cost V 0 bases and J 5 bases, with 11 bases left between them. The CDR3 extends over 14 amino acids. In DNA, the CDR3 is TGCGCCAGCAGCTTGGGGGGAGTAGGGGAGACCCAGTACTTC. This gives the protein CASSLGGVGETQYF.

In this sample, this clone turned up once. The chain combines TRBV7-9 with TRBJ2-7, with D possibly matching TRBD2 (6 bases). V lost 3 bases and J 3 bases, leaving 15 bases between the germline ends. The CDR3 covers 15 residues. Germline-derived CDR1 and CDR2 are SEHNR and FQNEAQ (reference sequence). The CDR3 nucleotides are TGTGCCAGCAGCTTTTCGGCAGCGGGCTACTACGAGCAGTACTTC. Translating it yields CASSFSAAGYYEQYF.

The V and J genes are TRBV28 and TRBJ1-1; D might be TRBD1 (5 bases). Germline V gene data show CDR1 as MDHEN and CDR2 as SYDVKM. Deletions cut 4 bases from V and 0 bases from J, with 9 bases between. CDR3 size: 14 residues. CDR3 DNA sequence: TGTGCCAGCAGTTCAGACAGATTGAACACTGAAGCTTTCTTT. Translation gives CASSSDRLNTEAFF. The full variable domain, in which reference TRBV28 and TRBJ1-1 provide the parts outside the CDR3, is DVKVTQSSRYLVKRTGEKVFLECVQDMDHENMFWYRQDPGLGLRLIYFSYDVKMKEKGDIPEGYSVSREKKERFSLILESASTNQTSMYLCASSSDRLNTEAFFGQGTRLTVV.

The chain employs TRBV28 and TRBJ1-2; 8 positions agree with TRBD1. The CDR3 runs 15 residues. The V and J ends lost 6 bases and 8 bases, in that order; junction bases with no gene match: 14. Per germline, CDR1 MDHEN and CDR2 SYDVKM. CDR3 region: CASRRPVQGAGGYTF. CDR3 DNA sequence: TGTGCCAGCAGAAGACCCGTCCAGGGGGCAGGGGGCTACACCTTC.

A few counts support this clone. The J gene is TRBJ1-5, the V gene TRBV18; the D is unclear. The CDR3 has 15 residues. CDR1 KGHSH and CDR2 LQKENI come from the germline V gene. Deletions cut 3 bases from V and 0 bases from J, with 9 bases between. CDR3 in DNA: TGTGCCAGCTCACCTCTCTCCGGTAGCAATCAGCCCCAGCATTTT. Encoded protein: CASSPLSGSNQPQHF.

The gene calls are TRBV11-2 and TRBJ2-7, with D perhaps TRBD1 (6 bases). CDR1 and CDR2 from the germline V gene are SGHAT and FQNNGV. The CDR3 has 19 residues. Deletions cut 1 base from V and 3 bases from J, with 25 bases between. CDR3 in amino acids: CASSLVGLGVDSLNYEQYF. In nucleotides, the CDR3 is TGTGCCAGCAGCTTAGTTGGTTTGGGGGTGGACAGTTTGAACTACGAGCAGTACTTC.

V is TRBV30 and J is TRBJ1-1; D is undetermined. Germline assignment: CDR1 GTSNPN and CDR2 SVGIG (reference sequence). V shed 2 bases and J shed 1 base, with 8 bases lying between them. The CDR3 spans 13 residues. The CDR3, as DNA: TGTGCCTGGAGTAGAGAACCGAACACTGAAGCTTTCTTT. Its translation is CAWSREPNTEAFF.

This clone was found once. The CDR3 is CASSPPGTGSLEQYF. The CDR3 DNA reads as TGTGCCAGCAGCCCCCCCGGGACAGGGTCTCTGGAGCAGTACTTC. The rearrangement links TRBV28 to TRBJ2-7; 9 bases map to TRBD1. CDR3 size: 15 residues. Germline CDR1 reads MDHEN; CDR2 reads SYDVKM. The trim removed 6 bases at V and 7 bases at J, leaving 13 bases unmatched.